This is a list of T cell receptor beta chains from one sample in a study of cytomegalovirus exposure and HLA in healthy donors. Profiled with immunoSEQ multiplex PCR; TCRdb holds only in-frame clones, not every one. The listing records fewer than 40,000 clones. Sequencing was performed on PBMCs. The receptors come from a woman in her thirties or forties in good health and CMV-seropositive. Both conserved end residues are part of each CDR3. A D gene is named only where the DNA matches it firmly.

V gene	CDR3 length	J gene	D gene	CDR3 protein	CDR3 DNA
TRBV6-6	13	TRBJ1-1	TRBD1	CASSRQGWTEAFF	TGTGCCAGCAGTCGACAGGGTTGGACTGAAGCTTTCTTT
TRBV5-4	18	TRBJ2-7	TRBD1	CASSPSSTGPPSFYEQYF	TGTGCCAGCAGCCCCTCGTCGACAGGGCCGCCCAGCTTCTACGAGCAGTACTTC
TRBV7-6	13	TRBJ2-5	-	CASSSGLSGTQYF	TGTGCCAGCAGCTCGGGACTCTCTGGGACCCAGTACTTC
TRBV2	18	TRBJ2-3	TRBD2	CASSVRPTSGGSTDTQYF	TGTGCCAGCAGTGTCAGGCCCACTAGCGGGGGGAGCACAGATACGCAGTATTTT
TRBV18	15	TRBJ2-1	-	CASSGFRDLDNEQFF	TGTGCCAGCTCAGGTTTCCGGGACTTGGACAATGAGCAGTTCTTC
TRBV7-8	15	TRBJ2-6	-	CASSSYRSGANVLTF	TGTGCCAGCAGCTCTTACAGATCTGGGGCCAACGTCCTGACTTTC
TRBV2	14	TRBJ1-2	-	CASTALDSLYGYTF	TGTGCCAGCACCGCCCTAGACAGCCTCTATGGCTACACCTTC
TRBV5-1	15	TRBJ2-2	TRBD1	CASSRTGGVTGELFF	TGCGCCAGCAGCAGGACAGGGGGAGTGACCGGGGAGCTGTTTTTT
TRBV5-1	14	TRBJ1-2	-	CASSLGGEVNGYTF	TGCGCCAGCAGCTTAGGGGGGGAGGTAAATGGCTACACCTTC
TRBV5-1	15	TRBJ1-5	-	CASSPQGGGNQPQHF	TGCGCCAGCAGCCCCCAGGGAGGTGGCAATCAGCCCCAGCATTTT
TRBV9	15	TRBJ1-2	TRBD1	CASSVGVGGGYGYTF	TGTGCCAGCAGCGTAGGGGTAGGGGGCGGCTATGGCTACACCTTC